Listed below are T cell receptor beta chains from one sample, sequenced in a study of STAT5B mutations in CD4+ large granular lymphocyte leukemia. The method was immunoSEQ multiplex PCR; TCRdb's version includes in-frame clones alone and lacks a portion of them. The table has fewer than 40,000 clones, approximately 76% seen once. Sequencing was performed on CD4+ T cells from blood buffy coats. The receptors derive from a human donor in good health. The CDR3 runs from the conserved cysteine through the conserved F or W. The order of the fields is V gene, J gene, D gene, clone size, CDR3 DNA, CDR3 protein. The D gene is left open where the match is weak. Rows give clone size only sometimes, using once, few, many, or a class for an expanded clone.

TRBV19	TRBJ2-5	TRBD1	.	TGTGCCAGTAGTCCCGGGGACAGGCGGGGTAGCGAGGCCCAGTACTTC	CASSPGDRRGSEAQYF
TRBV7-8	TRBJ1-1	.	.	TGTGCCAGCAGCTTCGACCTGAACACTGAAGCTTTCTTT	CASSFDLNTEAFF
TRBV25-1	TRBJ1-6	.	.	TGTGCCAGCAGCATGATCGGGGGGAGTAATTCACCCCTCCACTTT	CASSMIGGSNSPLHF
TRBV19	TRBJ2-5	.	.	TGTGCCAGTAGTAGCCCGGAGCGGTGGGAGACCCAGTACTTC	CASSSPERWETQYF
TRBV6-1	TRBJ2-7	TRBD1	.	TGTGCCAGCACCCCCGCGGGGACAGGCTACGAGCAGTACTTC	CASTPAGTGYEQYF
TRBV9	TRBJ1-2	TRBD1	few	TGTGCCAGCAGCGCCCAAGACAGGGGGGCAGGGGGCTACACCTTC	CASSAQDRGAGGYTF
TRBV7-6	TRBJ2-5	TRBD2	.	TGTGCCAGCAGCTTAGGAGCTAGCGGGGGGGTAAAGACCCAGTACTTC	CASSLGASGGVKTQYF
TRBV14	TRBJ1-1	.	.	TGTGCCAGCAGCCAAGATCAGGGAAAGGGCACTGAAGCTTTCTTT	CASSQDQGKGTEAFF
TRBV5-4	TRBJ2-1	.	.	TGTGCCAGCAGCTTGGTAGGGGGGGGCTTGATGCGTGAGCAGTTCTTC	CASSLVGGGLMREQFF
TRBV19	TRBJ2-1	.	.	TGTGCCAGTCGGACATTAGAAGGTAGCAATGAGCAGTTCTTC	CASRTLEGSNEQFF
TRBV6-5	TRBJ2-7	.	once	TGTGCCAGCAGTTCCCCGGGGGAGCAGTACTTC	CASSSPGEQYF
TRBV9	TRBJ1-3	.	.	TGTGCCAGCAGCGTATACGAGAATCTACTAAGAACTGGAAACACCATATATTTT	CASSVYENLLRTGNTIYF
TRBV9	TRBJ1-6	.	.	TGTGCCAGCAGCGTAGGTCAGGCCTATAATTCACCCCTCCACTTT	CASSVGQAYNSPLHF
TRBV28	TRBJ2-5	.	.	TGTGCCAGCAGTGTGCAAGAGACCCAGTACTTC	CASSVQETQYF
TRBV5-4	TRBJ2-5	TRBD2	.	TGTGCCAGCAGCGCAAAACCGGGACTAGCGGGGGGAGAGACCCAGTACTTC	CASSAKPGLAGGETQYF
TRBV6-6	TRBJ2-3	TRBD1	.	TGTGCCAGCCGAAACTGGGGTGGGACAGGGGAGGATACGCAGTATTTT	CASRNWGGTGEDTQYF
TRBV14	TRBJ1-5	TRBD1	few	TGTGCCAGCAGCCAGGGGTCAGGGGGGCCCCAGCATTTT	CASSQGSGGPQHF
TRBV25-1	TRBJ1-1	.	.	TGTGCCAGCACCCCAGGGCTGAACACTGAAGCTTTCTTT	CASTPGLNTEAFF